This entry lists 17 T cell receptor beta chains sequenced from one sample in a study of T-cell memory formation after mild COVID-19. TCRdb processed the 5' RACE reads anew with MiXCR; each CDR3 protein has one entry. Among under 300,000 distinct CDR3 sequences listed, 8.5% to 9.5% were seen once. The sequencing input was PBMCs or a T cell subset sorted from them (not recorded which). All receptors derive from a man younger than 35 who had mild COVID-19 (a few samples of this study predate the infection). Cell type and time point are not known.

The chain links TRBV10-2 to TRBJ1-2; 7 bases agree with TRBD1. This CDR3 is 15 amino acids long. V lost 0 bases, J lost 8 bases, and 9 bases stayed unmatched. Germline V gene data show CDR1 as WSHSY and CDR2 as SAAADI. The CDR3 sequence: CASSESPTGTFGYTF. Written as DNA, the CDR3 is TGCGCCAGCAGTGAGTCACCGACAGGGACGTTCGGCTACACCTTC.

V gene TRBV7-9 combines with J gene TRBJ2-5; D may be TRBD2 (5 bases). The CDR3 is 14 residues long. Trimming took off 3 bases at V and 1 base at J, with 9 bases between the two ends. The germline V gene has CDR1 SEHNR and CDR2 FQNEAQ (reference sequence). The CDR3 spells CASSLHGGQETQYF. CDR3 in DNA: TGTGCCAGCAGCTTGCATGGAGGCCAAGAGACCCAGTACTTC.

This clonotype was seen a handful of times. The chain joins TRBV28 to TRBJ1-1, with D unresolved. The CDR3 contains 12 residues. Germline loops: CDR1 MDHEN, CDR2 SYDVKM. The V and J ends lost 9 bases and 0 bases respectively, with 8 bases between them. CDR3 in amino acids: CASTLMNTEAFF. In DNA form, the CDR3 reads TGTGCCAGTACACTGATGAACACTGAAGCTTTCTTT.

The rearrangement joins TRBV7-2 to TRBJ2-6, with D tentatively TRBD2 (6 bases). V shed 3 bases and J shed 0 bases, with 9 bases lying between them. The CDR3 has 16 amino acids. From germline, CDR1 is SGHTA and CDR2 FQGNSA. The DNA of the CDR3 is TGTGCCAGCAGCTTTGGGGGGAGCTCTGGGGCCAACGTCCTGACTTTC. Protein product: CASSFGGSSGANVLTF.

The chain has TRBV7-2 and TRBJ1-1; D is uncertain. The CDR3 spans 14 residues. Per the germline V gene, CDR1 is SGHTA and CDR2 is FQGNSA. V gave up 5 bases and J gave up 0 bases, with 10 bases separating them. The CDR3 region has the DNA TGTGCCAGCAGCACCTACACAGTGAACACTGAAGCTTTCTTT. Translation gives CASSTYTVNTEAFF.

The chain carries TRBV10-3 and TRBJ1-5; TRBD1 aligns across 7 bases. The CDR3 has 14 amino acids. V was clipped by 11 bases and J by 0 bases; unmatched bases: 7. Germline CDR1 reads ENHRY; CDR2 reads SYGVKD. This CDR3 reads CAVGTDSSNQPQHF. The CDR3 DNA sequence: TGTGCCGTAGGGACAGATTCTAGCAATCAGCCCCAGCATTTT.

At least ten counts were recorded for this clonotype. The chain carries TRBV18 and TRBJ2-5; D gene uncertain. Germline loops: CDR1 KGHSH, CDR2 LQKENI. This CDR3 region has 14 residues. Between the trimmed V and J ends, which lost 3 bases and 0 bases, there was a span of 8 bases. The CDR3 loop is CASSPTGYQETQYF. In nucleotides, the CDR3 is TGTGCCAGCTCACCGACCGGGTACCAAGAGACCCAGTACTTC.

V is TRBV4-3 and J is TRBJ1-1; 7 bases match TRBD1. There are 19 residues in the CDR3. V shed 0 bases and J 0 bases; nucleotides not matched to a gene: 13. Per germline, CDR1 LGHNA and CDR2 YSLEER. The CDR3 nucleotides read TGCGCCAGCAGCCAAGAGGTATGGGCAGGGGGGAACATGAACACTGAAGCTTTCTTT. It yields the protein CASSQEVWAGGNMNTEAFF.

The V call is TRBV7-9, the J call TRBJ2-5, with 9 bases that match TRBD2. Unmatched junction bases numbered 3, after V lost 2 bases and J lost 5 bases. The CDR3 runs 14 residues. CDR1 and CDR2 from the germline V gene are SEHNR and FQNEAQ (reference sequence). CDR3 in amino acids: CASSLSGGTETQYF. The CDR3 DNA follows: TGTGCCAGCAGCTTAAGCGGGGGGACGGAGACCCAGTACTTC.

This clonotype was counted between two and nine times. The DNA for the CDR3 is TGTGCCAGCAGAGCGGGGGCACCTAGCACAGATACGCAGTATTTT. Residues: CASRAGAPSTDTQYF. The V and J genes are TRBV7-9 and TRBJ2-3; TRBD2 matches at 8 bases. Germline CDR1 SEHNR, CDR2 FQNEAQ (reference sequence). Trimming took 6 bases from V and 0 from J; bases not matched to a gene: 5. The CDR3 is 15 residues long. Using reference TRBV7-9 and TRBJ2-3 for the parts outside the CDR3, the full variable domain is DTGVSQNPRHKITKRGQNVTFRCDPISEHNRLYWYRQTLGQGPEFLTYFQNEAQLEKSRLLSDRFSAERPKGSFSTLEIQRTEQGDSAMYLCASRAGAPSTDTQYFGPGTRLTVL.

The V and J genes are TRBV6-6 and TRBJ2-3; 7 bases are shared with TRBD2. The CDR3 runs to 12 residues. Trimming cost V 11 bases and J 2 bases; bases outside gene matches: 4. CDR1 is MNHNY and CDR2 is SVGAGI in the germline V gene (reference sequence). The CDR3 DNA sequence: TGTGCCGGGGGGAGGGTCACAGATACGCAGTATTTT. The encoded protein is CAGGRVTDTQYF.

The rearrangement links TRBV5-1 to TRBJ2-5; 9 bases agree with TRBD1. The length of the CDR3 is 16 residues. With 4 bases clipped from V and 5 bases from J, the junction kept 12 bases outside the gene matches. The germline V gene has CDR1 SGHRS and CDR2 YFSETQ. CDR3 DNA sequence: TGCGCCAGCAGCATGGGACAGGGAGATCGGTGGGAGACCCAGTACTTC. This encodes CASSMGQGDRWETQYF.

This clonotype has more than one count but fewer than ten. CDR3 DNA: TGCGCCAGCAGCTTGTTGGGGAGTAACACTGAAGCTTTCTTT. Its translation is CASSLLGSNTEAFF. This chain joins TRBV5-1 and TRBJ1-1; D not certain. This CDR3 contains 14 residues. Germline loops: CDR1 SGHRS, CDR2 YFSETQ. V lost 1 base and J lost 2, with 9 bases in between.

The sample holds a few counts of this clonotype. In nucleotides, the CDR3 is TGTGCCAGCAGCTTAGTTCAGGATCAGCCCCAGCATTTT. Translating gives CASSLVQDQPQHF. The genes are TRBV7-2 and TRBJ1-5; D ambiguous. Trimming stripped 1 base from V and 5 bases from J, with 6 bases between. Germline CDR1 reads SGHTA; CDR2 reads FQGNSA. The CDR3 is 13 amino acids.

CDR3 nucleotides: TGTGCCACCAGCAGAGGGGTAGCGGGGGTACAAGAGACCCAGTACTTC. This codes for CATSRGVAGVQETQYF. The chain employs TRBV15 and TRBJ2-5, with TRBD2 matching 9 bases. Losses at the gene ends were 1 base for V and 2 bases for J; bases not matched to a gene: 5. Germline CDR1 LNHNV, CDR2 YYDKDF (reference sequence). The CDR3 contains 16 residues.

This chain connects TRBV7-2 to TRBJ1-1; no reliable D call. CDR3 size: 15 residues. Between the trimmed V and J ends, which lost 1 base and 1 base, there was a span of 10 bases. Germline CDR1 reads SGHTA; CDR2 reads FQGNSA. The CDR3 is CASSLVSQPNTEAFF. CDR3 coding DNA: TGTGCCAGCAGCTTAGTTTCACAGCCGAACACTGAAGCTTTCTTT. Full variable domain (outside the CDR3, taken from reference TRBV7-2 and TRBJ1-1): GAGVSQSPSNKVTEKGKDVELRCDPISGHTALYWYRQSLGQGLEFLIYFQGNSAPDKSGLPSDRFSAERTGGSVSTLTIQRTQQEDSAVYLCASSLVSQPNTEAFFGQGTRLTVV.

The CDR3 sequence: CASSLGVQTRETQYF. DNA for the CDR3: TGCGCCAGCAGCTTGGGCGTACAGACACGAGAGACCCAGTACTTC. The chain joins TRBV5-1 to TRBJ2-5; D remains unclear. CDR1 SGHRS and CDR2 YFSETQ come from the germline V gene. V dropped 0 bases and J dropped 4 bases, with 13 bases sitting between them. The CDR3 runs 15 residues.